This note documents a single TCR beta chain sequence. Profiled with immunoSEQ multiplex PCR; TCRdb holds only in-frame clones, not every one. The table has roughly 23,000 clones, just under 75% seen once. This CDR3 has 18 amino acids. From germline, CDR1 is SEHNR and CDR2 FQNEAQ (reference sequence). V shed 5 bases and J 0 bases; nucleotides not matched to a gene: 8. The record originates from a study of ipilimumab plus nivolumab after autologous stem cell transplantation. This clonotype originated in a male donor with diffuse large B-cell lymphoma. The source material was PBMCs, sampled in a trial of ipilimumab plus nivolumab as post-transplant consolidation. The chain recombines TRBV7-9 with TRBJ2-1; 12 nucleotides match TRBD2. DNA for the CDR3: TGTGCCAGCAGCAACCTAGCGGGAGGGCTTAGCTCCTACAATGAGCAGTTCTTC. Translated: CASSNLAGGLSSYNEQFF.